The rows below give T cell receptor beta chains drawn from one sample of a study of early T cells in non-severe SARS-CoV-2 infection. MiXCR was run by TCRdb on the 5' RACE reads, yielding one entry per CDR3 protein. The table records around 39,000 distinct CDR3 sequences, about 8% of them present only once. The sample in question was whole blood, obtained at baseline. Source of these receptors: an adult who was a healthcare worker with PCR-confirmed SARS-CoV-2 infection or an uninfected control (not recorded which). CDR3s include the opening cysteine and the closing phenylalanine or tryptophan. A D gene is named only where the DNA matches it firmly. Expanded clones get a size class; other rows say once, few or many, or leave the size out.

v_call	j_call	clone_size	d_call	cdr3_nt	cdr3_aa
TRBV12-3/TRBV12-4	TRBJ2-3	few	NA	TGTGCCAGCAGACTAGCTGGGGCGGGCACAGATACGCAGTATTTT	CASRLAGAGTDTQYF
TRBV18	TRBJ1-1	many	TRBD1	TGTGCCAGCTATGCCCCCTGGACAGGGGGAACTGAAGCTTTCTTT	CASYAPWTGGTEAFF
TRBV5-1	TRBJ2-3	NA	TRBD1	TGCGCCAGCAGCACACCGGGACAGGGGCGGAAAGATACGCAGTATTTT	CASSTPGQGRKDTQYF
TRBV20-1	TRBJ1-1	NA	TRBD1	TGCAGTGCTGAAGGGACAGGGAGGACTGAAGCTTTCTTT	CSAEGTGRTEAFF
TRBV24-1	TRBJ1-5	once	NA	TGTGCCACCGGTGATTTGCTCGGGGGTGGCGGTCAGCCCCAGCATTTT	CATGDLLGGGGQPQHF
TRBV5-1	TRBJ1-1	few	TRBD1	TGCGCCAGCAGCCGGACAGGGGCTGGAAACACTGAAGCTTTCTTT	CASSRTGAGNTEAFF
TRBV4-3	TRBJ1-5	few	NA	TGCGCCAGCAGCCAGGATAGGGGATGGAGGGGCAATCAGCCCCAGCATTTT	CASSQDRGWRGNQPQHF
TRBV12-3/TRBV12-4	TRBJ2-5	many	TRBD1	TGTGCCAGCAGGACAACAGGGGACCAAGAGACCCAGTACTTC	CASRTTGDQETQYF
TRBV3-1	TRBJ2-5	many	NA	TGTGCCAGCAGCCAAGAGTTGGACTCCAACTTC	CASSQELDSNF
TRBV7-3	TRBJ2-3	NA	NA	TGTGCCAGCAGACCCGACGGCACAGATACGCAGTATTTT	CASRPDGTDTQYF
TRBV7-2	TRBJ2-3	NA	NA	TGTGCCAGCAGCTCGGAGTGGGGTGCAGATACGCAGTATTTT	CASSSEWGADTQYF
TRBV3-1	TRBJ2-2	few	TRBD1	TGTGCCAGCAGCCAAACAGGGGGCGCCGGGGAGCTGTTTTTT	CASSQTGGAGELFF
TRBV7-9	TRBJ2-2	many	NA	TGTGCCAGCAGCTTACGGACGCTCGGAGGGGAGCTGTTTTTT	CASSLRTLGGELFF
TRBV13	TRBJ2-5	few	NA	TGTGCCAGCAGCTTGATAAGCCAAGAGACCCAGTACTTC	CASSLISQETQYF
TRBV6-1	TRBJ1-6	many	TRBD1	TGTGCCAGCAGCGAAACGGCAGGGACAGTCAATTCACCCCTCCACTTT	CASSETAGTVNSPLHF
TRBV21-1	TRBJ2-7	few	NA	TGTGCCAGCAGCAAAGCAGGGCACTACGAGCAGTACTTC	CASSKAGHYEQYF
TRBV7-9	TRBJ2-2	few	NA	TGTGCCAGCAGCGCCCAGGACGGAACCTTAAACACCGGGGAGCTGTTTTTT	CASSAQDGTLNTGELFF
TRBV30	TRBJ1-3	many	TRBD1	TGTGCCTGCCCTGGGACAGACGGAAACACCATATATTTT	CACPGTDGNTIYF
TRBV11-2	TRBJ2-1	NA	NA	TGTGCCAGCAGCGACTCGTGGGGCTACAATGAGCAGTTCTTC	CASSDSWGYNEQFF
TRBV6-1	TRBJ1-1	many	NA	TGTGCCAGCAGTGATTACGTAGTCGACACTGAAGCTTTCTTT	CASSDYVVDTEAFF
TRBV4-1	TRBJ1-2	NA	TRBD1	TGCGCCAGCAGCCCGAGGCACAGGGGAGAAGACGGCTACACCTTC	CASSPRHRGEDGYTF
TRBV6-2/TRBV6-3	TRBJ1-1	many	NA	TGTGCCAGCAGTTACTCGCCTCAGGGGCGAATGAACACTGAAGCTTTCTTT	CASSYSPQGRMNTEAFF